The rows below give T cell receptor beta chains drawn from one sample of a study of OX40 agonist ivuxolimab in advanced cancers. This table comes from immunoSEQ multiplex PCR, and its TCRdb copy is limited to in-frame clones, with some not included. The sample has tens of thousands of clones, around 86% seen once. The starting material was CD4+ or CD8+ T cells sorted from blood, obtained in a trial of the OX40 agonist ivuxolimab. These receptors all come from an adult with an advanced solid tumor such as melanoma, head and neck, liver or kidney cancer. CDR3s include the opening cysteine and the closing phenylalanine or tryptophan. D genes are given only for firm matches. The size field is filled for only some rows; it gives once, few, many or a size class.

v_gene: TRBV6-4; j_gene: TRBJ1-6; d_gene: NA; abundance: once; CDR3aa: CASSEARESPLHF; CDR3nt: TGTGCCAGCAGTGAAGCCCGGGAATCACCCCTCCACTTT
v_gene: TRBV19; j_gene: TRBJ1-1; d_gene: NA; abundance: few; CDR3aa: CASTLTGGTEAFF; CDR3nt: TGTGCCAGTACCCTGACAGGAGGAACTGAAGCTTTCTTT
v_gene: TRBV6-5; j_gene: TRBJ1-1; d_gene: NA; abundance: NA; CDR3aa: CASSSRLGGFVTEAFF; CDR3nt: TGTGCCAGCAGTTCCCGACTAGGGGGGTTCGTCACTGAAGCTTTCTTT
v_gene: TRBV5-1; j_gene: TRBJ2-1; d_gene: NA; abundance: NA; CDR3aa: CASSTRPGTEDNEQFF; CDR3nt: TGCGCCAGCAGCACCCGGCCCGGGACGGAGGACAATGAGCAGTTCTTC
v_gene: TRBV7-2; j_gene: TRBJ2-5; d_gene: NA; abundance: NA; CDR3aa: CASSLDARLETQYF; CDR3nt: TGTGCCAGCAGCTTAGATGCTAGGCTCGAGACCCAGTACTTC
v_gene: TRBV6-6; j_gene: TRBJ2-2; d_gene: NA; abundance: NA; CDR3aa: CASSPPGGRNTGELFF; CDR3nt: TGTGCCAGCAGCCCCCCCGGGGGGCGGAACACCGGGGAGCTGTTTTTT
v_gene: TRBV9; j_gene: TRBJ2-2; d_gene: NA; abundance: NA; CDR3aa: CASSVGTDGTTGELFF; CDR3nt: TGTGCCAGCAGCGTAGGCACTGACGGGACCACCGGGGAGCTGTTTTTT
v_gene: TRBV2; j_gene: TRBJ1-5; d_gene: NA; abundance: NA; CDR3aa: CASSFLGFGQPQHF; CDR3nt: TGTGCCAGCAGTTTCCTAGGGTTTGGCCAGCCCCAGCATTTT
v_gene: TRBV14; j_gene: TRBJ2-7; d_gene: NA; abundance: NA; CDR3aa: CASSQERAPFYEQYF; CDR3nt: TGTGCCAGCAGCCAAGAGAGGGCACCATTCTACGAGCAGTACTTC
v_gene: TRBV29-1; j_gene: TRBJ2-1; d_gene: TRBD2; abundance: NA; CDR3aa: CSGGGGRGYNEQFF; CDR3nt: TGCAGCGGCGGGGGGGGTCGCGGGTACAATGAGCAGTTCTTC
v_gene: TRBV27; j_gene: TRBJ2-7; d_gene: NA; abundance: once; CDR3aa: CASRGADRSSSYEQYF; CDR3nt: TGTGCCAGCAGGGGAGCAGACAGGTCGAGCTCCTACGAGCAGTACTTC
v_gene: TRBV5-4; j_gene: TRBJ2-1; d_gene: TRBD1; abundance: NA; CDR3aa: CAIAQGARNYNEQFF; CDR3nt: TGTGCCATCGCACAGGGGGCACGAAACTACAATGAGCAGTTCTTC
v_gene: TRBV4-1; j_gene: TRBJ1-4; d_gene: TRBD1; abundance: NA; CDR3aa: CASSQEWTGQENEKLFF; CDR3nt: TGCGCCAGCAGCCAAGAGTGGACGGGACAGGAAAATGAAAAACTGTTTTTT
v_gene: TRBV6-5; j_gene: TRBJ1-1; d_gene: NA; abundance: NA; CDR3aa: CASSPDAVPEAFF; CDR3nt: TGTGCCAGCAGCCCTGACGCAGTCCCTGAAGCTTTCTTT
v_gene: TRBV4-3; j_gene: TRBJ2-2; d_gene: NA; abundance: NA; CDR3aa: CASSQDDGLGELFF; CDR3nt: TGCGCCAGCAGCCAAGACGACGGACTCGGAGAGCTGTTTTTT
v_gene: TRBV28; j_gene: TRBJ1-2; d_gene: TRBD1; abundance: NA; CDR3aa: CASGGQGALDYGYTF; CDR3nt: TGTGCCAGCGGGGGACAGGGGGCTCTAGACTATGGCTACACCTTC
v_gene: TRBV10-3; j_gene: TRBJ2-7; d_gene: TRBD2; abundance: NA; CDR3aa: CATRAGGPDEQYF; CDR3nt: TGTGCCACACGAGCGGGAGGGCCTGACGAGCAGTACTTC
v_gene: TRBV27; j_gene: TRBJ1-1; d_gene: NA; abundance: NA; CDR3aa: CASSLKGYTEAFF; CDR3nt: TGTGCCAGCAGTTTAAAAGGGTACACTGAAGCTTTCTTT
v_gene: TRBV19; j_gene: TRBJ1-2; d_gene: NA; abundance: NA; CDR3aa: CASSTLLDTSGYTF; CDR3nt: TGTGCCAGTAGTACCCTTCTGGATACTAGTGGCTACACCTTC
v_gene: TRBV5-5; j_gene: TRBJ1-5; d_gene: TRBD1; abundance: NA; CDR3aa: CASSETGGHQPQHF; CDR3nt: TGTGCCAGCAGCGAGACAGGGGGGCATCAGCCCCAGCATTTT
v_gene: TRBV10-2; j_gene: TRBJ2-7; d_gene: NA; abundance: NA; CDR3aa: CASGQGEQYF; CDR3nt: TGCGCCAGCGGCCAAGGCGAGCAGTACTTC
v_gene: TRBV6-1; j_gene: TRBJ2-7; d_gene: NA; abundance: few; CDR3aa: CASRSPGGRYEQYF; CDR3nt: TGTGCCAGCAGAAGCCCCGGGGGCAGGTACGAGCAGTACTTC
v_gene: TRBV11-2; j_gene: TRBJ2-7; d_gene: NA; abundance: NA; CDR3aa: CASSLSGGSSYEQYF; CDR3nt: TGTGCCAGCAGCTTATCGGGGGGCTCATCCTACGAGCAGTACTTC
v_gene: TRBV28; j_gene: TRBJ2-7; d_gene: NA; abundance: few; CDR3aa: CASSPSAVGRYEQYF; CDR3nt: TGTGCCAGCAGCCCCTCAGCTGTCGGCCGCTACGAGCAGTACTTC
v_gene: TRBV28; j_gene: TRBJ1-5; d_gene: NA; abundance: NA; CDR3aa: CASSSWDRRRGDQPQHF; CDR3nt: TGTGCCAGCAGTTCTTGGGACCGAAGGAGGGGCGATCAGCCCCAGCATTTT
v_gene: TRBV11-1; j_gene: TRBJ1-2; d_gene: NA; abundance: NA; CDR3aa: CASSQLTGAGGYTF; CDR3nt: TGTGCCAGCAGCCAACTAACGGGAGCCGGGGGCTACACCTTC
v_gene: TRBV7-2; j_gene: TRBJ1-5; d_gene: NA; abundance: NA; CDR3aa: CASSPRYSNQPQHF; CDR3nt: TGTGCCAGCAGCCCCCGGTATAGCAATCAGCCCCAGCATTTT
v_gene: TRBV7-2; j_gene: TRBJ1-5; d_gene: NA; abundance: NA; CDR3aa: CASSLTYSNQPQHF; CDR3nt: TGTGCCAGCAGCTTAACCTATAGCAATCAGCCCCAGCATTTT
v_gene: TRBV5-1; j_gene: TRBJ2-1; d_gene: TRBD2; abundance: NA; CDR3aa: CASSPPGTSADNEQFF; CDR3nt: TGCGCCAGCAGCCCCCCCGGGACTAGCGCCGACAATGAGCAGTTCTTC
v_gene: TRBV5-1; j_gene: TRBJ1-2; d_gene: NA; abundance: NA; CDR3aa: CASSLSRAGMRGYTF; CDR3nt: TGCGCCAGCAGCTTATCCCGGGCTGGGATGAGGGGCTACACCTTC
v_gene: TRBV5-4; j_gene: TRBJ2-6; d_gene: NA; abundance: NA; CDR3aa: CASSLGLGGSGANVLTF; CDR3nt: TGTGCCAGCAGCTTGGGACTGGGGGGCAGTGGGGCCAACGTCCTGACTTTC
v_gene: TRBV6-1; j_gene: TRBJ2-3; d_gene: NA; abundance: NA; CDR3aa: CASSELGSTSTDTQYF; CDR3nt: TGTGCCAGCAGTGAACTGGGCAGCACTAGCACAGATACGCAGTATTTT
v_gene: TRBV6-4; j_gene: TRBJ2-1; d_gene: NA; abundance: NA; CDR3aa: CASSLGGSYNEQFF; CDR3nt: TGTGCCAGCAGTCTCGGGGGATCCTACAATGAGCAGTTCTTC
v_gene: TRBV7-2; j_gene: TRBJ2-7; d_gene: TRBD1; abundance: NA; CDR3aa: CASSLVSGQGQREQYF; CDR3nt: TGTGCCAGCAGCTTAGTTTCCGGACAGGGGCAGCGGGAGCAGTACTTC
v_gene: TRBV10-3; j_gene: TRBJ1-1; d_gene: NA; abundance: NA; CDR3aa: CAISETAGLMNTEAFF; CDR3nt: TGTGCCATCAGTGAGACGGCAGGACTCATGAACACTGAAGCTTTCTTT
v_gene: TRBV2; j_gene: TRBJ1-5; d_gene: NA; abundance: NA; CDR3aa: CASKLDGGGNQPQHF; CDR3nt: TGTGCCAGCAAACTCGATGGGGGGGGAAATCAGCCCCAGCATTTT
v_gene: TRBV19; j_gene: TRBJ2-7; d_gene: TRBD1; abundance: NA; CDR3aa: CASKEQGAIDEQYF; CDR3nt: TGTGCCAGTAAAGAACAGGGGGCTATCGACGAGCAGTACTTC